The clone carrying this T cell receptor (beta chain) was seen more than once but under ten times. What it recognizes is unknown. These data belong to a study of T cells in Graves' hyperthyroidism and ophthalmopathy. Whole-study results and caveats: Expanded thyroid clonotypes (above 0.001) were mostly also found in blood.

Amplification of TCR beta CDR3 regions was performed using RNA transcripts as template. The TCR CDR3 was amplified in a first-round RT-PCR using the HTBI primer set. MiXCR, applied by TCRdb to the multiplex PCR reads, yields one record per CDR3 protein. The sample lists around 500,000 distinct CDR3 sequences; 14% were seen once. V lost 3 bases and J lost 6, with 11 bases in between. The germline V gene encodes CDR1 LGHDT and CDR2 YNNKEL (reference sequence). This CDR3 is built from 13 residues. The material sequenced was blood. The receptor was isolated from a woman in her thirties or forties with Graves' hyperthyroidism. V and J are TRBV3-1 and TRBJ1-2; possible D gene TRBD1, 6 bases. The CDR3 loop is CASSQSGGDGYTF. The CDR3 DNA follows: TGTGCCAGCAGCCAGTCTGGGGGCGATGGCTACACCTTC.